The rows below give T cell receptor beta chains drawn from one sample of a study of a mutant IDH1 vaccine in newly diagnosed glioma. No cognate antigen is known for these TCRs. Sequenced by immunoSEQ multiplex PCR; TCRdb stores in-frame clones only, minus some. The sample records roughly 60,000 clones, approximately 84% being singletons. This sample comprised PBMCs, obtained from a glioma patient whose treatment included an IDH1 peptide vaccine. Receptor source: a man in his thirties or forties with glioma. CDR3s include the opening cysteine and the closing phenylalanine or tryptophan. The order of the fields is clone size, D gene, J gene, V gene, CDR3 DNA, CDR3 protein. The D gene is left open where the match is weak. Size values are once, few and many counts, or a class for expanded clones, and some rows have none.

. | . | TRBJ1-6 | TRBV28 | TGTGCCAGCAGTTTAGCGCTCGGAGGCTCACCCCTCCACTTT | CASSLALGGSPLHF
. | . | TRBJ2-3 | TRBV29-1 | TGCAGCGTTCGCCGGCCCCTCACAGATACGCAGTATTTT | CSVRRPLTDTQYF
once | TRBD1 | TRBJ1-3 | TRBV27 | TGTGCCAGCAGTCCCTTGGGACAGCCAGAGGGAAACACCATATATTTT | CASSPLGQPEGNTIYF
. | . | TRBJ2-2 | TRBV27 | TGTGCCAGCAGTTCGGCGGGCGCGAATACCGGGGAGCTGTTTTTT | CASSSAGANTGELFF
. | . | TRBJ2-6 | TRBV7-8 | TGTGCCAGCAGCCTACTACTCCAAAGCCCTTACTCTGGGGCCAACGTCCTGACTTTC | CASSLLLQSPYSGANVLTF
. | TRBD1 | TRBJ2-7 | TRBV5-1 | TGCGCCAGCAGACGGGACAGCCAGTTCTACGAGCAGTACTTC | CASRRDSQFYEQYF
. | TRBD1 | TRBJ2-7 | TRBV10-3 | TGTGCCATCAGTGCCGGGACAGGGGTCTACTACGAGCAGTACTTC | CAISAGTGVYYEQYF
. | . | TRBJ2-2 | TRBV19 | TGTGCCAGTAGTATCTATGTGGGGCCACCCACCGGGGAGCTGTTTTTT | CASSIYVGPPTGELFF
. | TRBD1 | TRBJ1-1 | TRBV11-3 | TGTGCCAGTAGTAGACAGGGGGATTACACTGAAGCTTTCTTT | CASSRQGDYTEAFF
. | . | TRBJ2-1 | TRBV5-6 | TGTGCCAGCAGCTTGGTCGAGAGCTCCTACAATGAGCAGTTCTTC | CASSLVESSYNEQFF